The 11 T cell receptor beta chains listed next were all sequenced from one sample in a study of cytomegalovirus exposure and HLA in healthy donors. PCR amplification relied on 60 Vbeta primers (plus 13 Jbeta primers). Sequencing was performed with immunoSEQ multiplex PCR; in TCRdb, only in-frame clones are kept and a portion is missing. The sample includes fewer than 250,000 clones, approximately 78% of them seen just once. The sample was PBMCs. The receptors were gathered from a male donor in good health and CMV-seronegative.

In nucleotides, the CDR3 is TGTGCCAGCGGCTACGGGTCCACAGATACGCAGTATTTT. This translates into CASGYGSTDTQYF. This sequence joins TRBV5-4 and TRBJ2-3; D unresolved. Germline V gene sequence: CDR1 SGHNT, CDR2 YYREEE (reference sequence). The CDR3 loop spans 13 amino acids. Trimming cost V 7 bases and J 2 bases, with 11 bases left between them.

The chain has TRBV4-1 and TRBJ2-5, with 11 bases lining up with TRBD1. From germline, CDR1 is MGHRA and CDR2 YSYEKL. This CDR3 has 16 residues. The V segment lost 1 base and the J segment 3 bases; nucleotides outside the gene matches: 4. The CDR3 DNA reads as TGCGCCAGCAGCCAAGTATGGGACAGGGGGGAAGAGACCCAGTACTTC. It specifies CASSQVWDRGEETQYF.

The chain has TRBV27 and TRBJ2-5, with 7 bases matching TRBD2. The J call may not be correct, given that the DNA end is closer to TRBJ2-7. The CDR3 runs 15 residues. The germline gives CDR1 MNHEY, CDR2 SMNVEV (reference sequence). CDR3 region: CASSPRESGNYEQYF. CDR3 nucleotides: TGTGCCAGCAGTCCGCGGGAGAGTGGGAACTACGAGCAGTACTTC.

Here the CDR3 DNA reads TGTGCCAGCAGCCTGGACCTGGTTGGGGCGGCGACCCAGTACTTC. It codes for CASSLDLVGAATQYF. The rearrangement links TRBV7-3 to TRBJ2-5, with a tentative D call TRBD1 (5 bases). The CDR3 has 15 residues. Per germline, CDR1 SGHTA and CDR2 FQGTGA. Trimming took off 5 bases at V and 7 bases at J, with 20 bases between the two ends. Looking up the rest from reference TRBV7-3 and TRBJ2-5 gives the full variable domain: GAGVSQTPSNKVTEKGKYVELRCDPISGHTALYWYRQSLGQGPEFLIYFQGTGAADDSGLPNDRFFAVRPEGSVSTLKIQRTERGDSAVYLCASSLDLVGAATQYFGPGTRLLVL.

The chain joins TRBV29-1 to TRBJ2-3, with 10 bases fitting TRBD2. Trimming removed 6 bases from V and 4 bases from J; junction bases left unmatched: 7. CDR1 SQVTM and CDR2 ANQGSEA come from the germline V gene. The CDR3 contains 14 residues. CDR3 nucleotide sequence: TGCAGCGTCACACTAGCGGGAAACTCAGATACGCAGTATTTT. This gives the protein CSVTLAGNSDTQYF.

The chain is built from TRBV9 and TRBJ2-1; TRBD1 aligns across 8 bases. V lost 4 bases to trimming and J lost 6 bases; unmatched junction nucleotides: 9. Per germline, CDR1 SGDLS and CDR2 YYNGEE. The CDR3 has 15 amino acids. The CDR3 nucleotides are TGTGCCAGCAGCCCCAACCCAGGGGGCCTCAATGAGCAGTTCTTC. Amino acids: CASSPNPGGLNEQFF.

The chain combines TRBV25-1 with TRBJ2-3; D unclear. CDR3 length: 15 amino acids. Trimming shortened V by 3 bases and J by 0 bases, and 10 bases separated the two germline ends. Per the germline V gene, CDR1 is MGHDK and CDR2 is SYGVNS. CDR3 nucleotides: TGTGCCAGCAGTGATCCTCGTGTTAGCACAGATACGCAGTATTTT. It encodes CASSDPRVSTDTQYF. The full variable domain, completed using reference TRBV25-1 and TRBJ2-3, is EADIYQTPRYLVIGTGKKITLECSQTMGHDKMYWYQQDPGMELHLIHYSYGVNSTEKGDLSSESTVSRIRTEHFPLTLESARPSHTSQYLCASSDPRVSTDTQYFGPGTRLTVL.

The CDR3 protein is CASSDSSYNEQFF. DNA of the CDR3: TGTGCCAGCAGCGATAGCTCCTACAATGAGCAGTTCTTC. V gene TRBV7-9 combines with J gene TRBJ2-1; D gene uncertain. The CDR3 is 13 amino acids. The germline V gene has CDR1 SEHNR and CDR2 FQNEAQ (reference sequence). Trimming shortened V by 5 bases and J by 0 bases, and 5 bases separated the two germline ends.

This chain connects TRBV5-1 to TRBJ1-2; D is unresolved. Germline V gives CDR1 SGHRS, CDR2 YFSETQ. The CDR3 totals 13 residues. V was pared by 3 bases and J by 4 bases, with 10 bases between. CDR3 sequence (DNA): TGCGCCAGCAGCTCTGGACTGACCTATGGCTACACCTTC. Amino acid sequence: CASSSGLTYGYTF.

The gene calls are TRBV28 and TRBJ1-1, with 8 bases fitting TRBD1. The CDR3 is made up of 14 amino acids. The V and J ends lost 7 bases and 5 bases, in that order; junction bases with no gene match: 9. Looked up from germline, CDR1 is MDHEN and CDR2 is SYDVKM. CDR3 DNA sequence: TGTGCCAGCAAAGCCCAGGGGGCGAAAACTGAAGCTTTCTTT. Its translation is CASKAQGAKTEAFF. The complete variable domain, with remaining parts taken from reference TRBV28 and TRBJ1-1, reads DVKVTQSSRYLVKRTGEKVFLECVQDMDHENMFWYRQDPGLGLRLIYFSYDVKMKEKGDIPEGYSVSREKKERFSLILESASTNQTSMYLCASKAQGAKTEAFFGQGTRLTVV.

The chain has TRBV29-1 and TRBJ2-7; unclear D gene. V lost 5 bases to trimming and J lost 4 bases, with 9 bases between them. Germline V gene sequence: CDR1 SQVTM, CDR2 ANQGSEA. The CDR3 is made up of 11 amino acids. CDR3: CSVSNGYEQYF. The CDR3 nucleotides are TGCAGCGTTTCGAACGGGTACGAGCAGTACTTC.